A single sample is the source of the 6 T cell receptor beta chains below, sequenced in a study of blood T cell repertoires in COVID-19. This table comes from immunoSEQ multiplex PCR, and its TCRdb copy is limited to in-frame clones, with some not included. Of approximately 140,000 clones in the sample, over 75% were seen once. The material sequenced was peripheral blood. The receptors were sampled from a man between 70 and 80 years old with active COVID-19.

The gene calls are TRBV4-3 and TRBJ2-7; 12 bases align to TRBD2. Germline loops: CDR1 LGHNA, CDR2 YSLEER. The CDR3 length is 16 residues. The V gene end was trimmed by 0 bases and the J gene end by 4 bases; junction bases not matched to a gene: 4. CDR3 bases: TGCGCCAGCAGCCAAGAAGGGACTAGCGGGCGTTACGAGCAGTACTTC. Translated: CASSQEGTSGRYEQYF.

The chain has TRBV30 and TRBJ2-3; maybe TRBD2 (6 bases). The CDR3 spans 15 residues. The V end lost 4 bases, the J end lost 3 bases, and 17 bases lay between the germline ends. Germline V gives CDR1 GTSNPN, CDR2 SVGIG (reference sequence). This chain's CDR3 is CAWKRGLARTDTQYF. DNA of the CDR3: TGTGCCTGGAAAAGGGGACTGGCAAGAACAGATACGCAGTATTTT.

The CDR3 protein is CASSYSNRPYEQYF. CDR3 DNA: TGTGCCAGCAGTTACTCGAACAGGCCCTACGAGCAGTACTTC. V usage is TRBV6-5 and J usage is TRBJ2-7; a weak D match, TRBD1 (5 bases). This CDR3 is 14 amino acids long. Germline assignment: CDR1 MNHEY and CDR2 SVGAGI. Trimming left V 0 bases short and J 2 bases short, with 8 bases between.

This sequence joins TRBV2 and TRBJ2-1; TRBD1 agrees at 7 bases. The CDR3 consists of 15 residues. Germline trimming cut 7 bases from V and 0 bases from J; bases unmatched to any gene: 6. From germline, CDR1 is SNHLY and CDR2 FYNNEI. CDR3 sequence reads: CASNPDRSSYNEQFF. As DNA, the CDR3 is TGTGCCAGCAACCCGGACAGGAGCTCCTACAATGAGCAGTTCTTC.

The chain combines TRBV4-3 with TRBJ1-5; 7 positions match TRBD1. Germline loops: CDR1 LGHNA, CDR2 YSLEER. The ends lost 2 bases at V and 6 bases at J; junction bases unmatched: 4. This CDR3 comprises 14 residues. This CDR3 reads CASSQRTGLQPQHF. The CDR3 DNA reads TGCGCCAGCAGCCAAAGGACAGGACTTCAGCCCCAGCATTTT.

The chain employs TRBV18 and TRBJ1-3; D remains ambiguous. In germline, CDR1 is KGHSH, CDR2 LQKENI. This CDR3 is built from 17 residues. The V and J ends lost 5 bases and 0 bases respectively, with 17 bases between them. The CDR3 reads CASSEQLFSSSGNTIYF. CDR3 coding DNA: TGTGCCAGCTCAGAGCAGTTGTTCTCTAGCTCTGGAAACACCATATATTTT.